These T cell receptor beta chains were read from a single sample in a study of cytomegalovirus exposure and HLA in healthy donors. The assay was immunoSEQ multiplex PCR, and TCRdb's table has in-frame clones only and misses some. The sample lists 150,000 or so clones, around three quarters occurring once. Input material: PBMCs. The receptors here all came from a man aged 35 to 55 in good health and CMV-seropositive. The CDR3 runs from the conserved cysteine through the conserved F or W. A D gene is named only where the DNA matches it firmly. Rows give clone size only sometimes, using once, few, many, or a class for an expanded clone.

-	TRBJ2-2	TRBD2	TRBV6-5	CASSYNRGSIGELFF	TGTGCCAGCAGTTATAATCGCGGGAGTATCGGGGAGCTGTTTTTT
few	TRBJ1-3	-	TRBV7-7	CASSLVAGESSGNTIYF	TGTGCCAGCAGCTTAGTAGCAGGGGAAAGCTCTGGAAACACCATATATTTT
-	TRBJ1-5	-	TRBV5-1	CASSLGQNNQPQHF	TGCGCCAGCAGCTTGGGACAGAACAATCAGCCCCAGCATTTT
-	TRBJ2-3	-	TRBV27	CASSPGDTQYF	TGTGCCAGCAGCCCCGGAGATACGCAGTATTTT
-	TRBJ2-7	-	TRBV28	CASSLNGWAYEQYF	TGTGCCAGCAGTTTAAACGGGTGGGCCTACGAGCAGTACTTC
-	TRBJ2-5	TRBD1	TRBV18	CASSNRGQETQYF	TGTGCCAGCTCCAACAGGGGGCAAGAGACCCAGTACTTC
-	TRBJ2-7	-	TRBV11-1	CASSLESFPVGTLYEQYF	TGTGCCAGCAGCTTAGAATCGTTTCCCGTGGGCACCCTCTACGAGCAGTACTTC
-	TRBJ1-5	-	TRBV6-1	CASSGLNRGNQPQHF	TGTGCCAGCAGTGGACTGAACCGTGGCAATCAGCCCCAGCATTTT
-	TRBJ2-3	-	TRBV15	CATSRDRFTDTQYF	TGTGCCACCAGCAGAGATAGATTCACAGATACGCAGTATTTT
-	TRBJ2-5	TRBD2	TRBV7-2	CASSPQRGSQETQYF	TGTGCCAGCAGCCCCCAGCGGGGGAGCCAAGAGACCCAGTACTTC